This T cell receptor (beta chain) was captured by sequencing in a study of CD8+ T cells in alopecia areata. Stated treatment: oral pan-JAK inhibitor, 5-10 mg twice daily. Reverse transcription of extracted RNA yielded cDNA, which provided the sequencing template. Some clones are missing from TCRdb's copy, which holds only in-frame ones; the method was immunoSEQ multiplex PCR. The sample has 110,000 or so clones, less than 70% seen once. From germline, CDR1 is SQVTM and CDR2 ANQGSEA. Trimming took off 4 bases at V and 3 bases at J, with 13 bases between the two ends. The CDR3 runs to 13 residues. On this clone itself: Its specificity is not known.

Study results and caveats: On tofacitinib, scalp clonality and expanded CD8+ clones among top 100 fell significantly.

The sequencing here drew on CD4+ T cells sorted from blood, taken at week 24, from a patient treated with tofacitinib. The sequence was collected from a human donor with alopecia areata. The chain has TRBV29-1 and TRBJ2-7; the D is unclear. Here the CDR3 reads CSVVWVRGYEQYF. CDR3 nucleotides: TGCAGCGTTGTTTGGGTCCGAGGCTACGAGCAGTACTTC.